Shown below are 24 T cell receptor beta chains from a single sample sequenced in a study of shared clonotypes between healthy human individuals. The data were produced by immunoSEQ multiplex PCR, yet TCRdb's version contains in-frame clones alone and is incomplete. The data hold some 2,500,000 clones, with under 95% observed a single time. The sequencing input was naive CD4+ T cells from PBMCs. Subset given: CD45RA+ positively selected. The receptor source for this set is a man in his late teens or twenties in good health. Some clones in this sample may be carry-over from other donors' samples.

The chain carries TRBV10-3 and TRBJ1-1; 10 bases are shared with TRBD1. V was pared by 3 bases and J by 4 bases, with 5 bases of the junction left unmatched. This CDR3 contains 15 residues. Per germline, CDR1 ENHRY and CDR2 SYGVKD. The CDR3 nucleotides are TGTGCCATCAGTGAACGACAGGGGGCTAGCACTGAAGCTTTCTTT. The encoded protein is CAISERQGASTEAFF.

The V call is TRBV13, the J call TRBJ2-3; TRBD2 matches at 12 bases. Losses at the gene ends were 5 bases for V and 5 bases for J; bases not matched to a gene: 17. The CDR3 length is 19 residues. Germline V gene data show CDR1 as PRHDT and CDR2 as FYEKMQ (reference sequence). CDR3 coding DNA: TGTGCCAGCAGCCCGAACCAAGACCTAGCGGGAGGGCCGGGAGATACGCAGTATTTT. Translating it yields CASSPNQDLAGGPGDTQYF.

The J gene is TRBJ2-2, the V gene TRBV14; D is undetermined. Trimming stripped 2 bases from V and 5 bases from J, with 6 bases between. Germline CDR1 reads SGHDN; CDR2 reads FVKESK. The CDR3 has 13 amino acids. The CDR3 is CASSQMVTGELFF. The CDR3 DNA sequence: TGTGCCAGCAGCCAAATGGTAACCGGGGAGCTGTTTTTT.

Concerning this clone itself: In the same sample, other DNA sequences code for this CDR3. Here the CDR3 reads CAISEGGTDTQYF. The CDR3, as DNA: TGTGCCATCAGTGAGGGCGGCACAGATACGCAGTATTTT. The chain recombines TRBV10-3 with TRBJ2-3, with unresolved D. V was clipped by 2 bases and J by 1 base, with 4 bases between them. Per the germline V gene, CDR1 is ENHRY and CDR2 is SYGVKD. The CDR3 covers 13 residues.

The chain has TRBV7-2 and TRBJ2-2, with 11 bases lining up with TRBD1. CDR3 length: 16 residues. The V and J ends lost 5 bases and 3 bases, in that order; junction bases with no gene match: 5. Germline V gives CDR1 SGHTA, CDR2 FQGNSA. The CDR3 loop is CASSPRDRGDTGELFF. DNA of the CDR3: TGTGCCAGCAGCCCCCGGGACAGGGGGGACACCGGGGAGCTGTTTTTT.

The V gene is TRBV30, the J gene TRBJ1-6, with a weak D call TRBD1 (5 bases). The germline V and J ends were trimmed by 4 bases and 8 bases, with 12 bases remaining between them. This CDR3 has 13 residues. CDR1 GTSNPN and CDR2 SVGIG come from the germline V gene (reference sequence). CDR3 DNA: TGTGCCTGGAAGGCGGGGGAGGATTCACCCCTCCACTTT. Its protein is CAWKAGEDSPLHF.

The V call is TRBV11-2, the J call TRBJ2-6; D call uncertain. Germline loops: CDR1 SGHAT, CDR2 FQNNGV. Trimming removed 2 bases from V and 0 bases from J, with 5 bases in between. This CDR3 has 15 amino acids. DNA for the CDR3: TGTGCCAGCAGCTTATTCGGCTCTGGGGCCAACGTCCTGACTTTC. Amino acid sequence: CASSLFGSGANVLTF.

Comments on this clone: The sample carries other DNA sequences with the same CDR3. The chain uses TRBV9 and TRBJ2-5, with a possible D match to TRBD2 (7 bases). Deletions cut 3 bases from V and 4 bases from J, with 10 bases between. The CDR3 extends over 13 amino acids. Germline V gene lookup returns CDR1 SGDLS and CDR2 YYNGEE. The CDR3 region has the DNA TGTGCCAGCAGCGGTAGGGGGGGAGAGACCCAGTACTTC. Encoded protein: CASSGRGGETQYF.

The J gene is TRBJ2-1, the V gene TRBV9, with 8 positions matching TRBD2. Germline values: CDR1 SGDLS, CDR2 YYNGEE. The CDR3 is made up of 19 amino acids. After removal of 0 bases from V and 1 base from J, the junction contained 12 bases not matched to a gene. The CDR3 DNA reads as TGTGCCAGCAGCGTAGCTGCCTTACCGGGAGGGGGGTCCTACAATGAGCAGTTCTTC. Its protein product is CASSVAALPGGGSYNEQFF.

The V and J genes are TRBV29-1 and TRBJ1-1, with D unclear. CDR3 length: 13 residues. Germline V lookup: CDR1 SQVTM, CDR2 ANQGSEA. V was shortened by 5 bases and J by 1 base, with 11 bases between the two germline ends. The CDR3 sequence is CSVSQLKNTEAFF. As DNA, the CDR3 is TGCAGCGTTTCCCAGCTGAAGAACACTGAAGCTTTCTTT.

This chain links TRBV28 with TRBJ2-1; 7 bases are a match to TRBD1. Germline V lookup: CDR1 MDHEN, CDR2 SYDVKM. V lost 6 bases to trimming and J lost 5 bases; unmatched junction nucleotides: 7. This CDR3 spans 14 amino acids. CDR3 in amino acids: CASSLGQVHNEQFF. The CDR3 DNA sequence: TGTGCCAGCAGCCTCGGACAGGTCCACAATGAGCAGTTCTTC.

The rearrangement joins TRBV5-1 to TRBJ2-5, with 9 nucleotides matching TRBD1. The CDR3 runs 15 residues. With V trimmed by 2 bases and J by 7 bases, 9 bases remained unmatched. Germline loops: CDR1 SGHRS, CDR2 YFSETQ. CDR3 protein: CASSFLGQGPGTQYF. CDR3 sequence (DNA): TGCGCCAGCAGCTTTCTGGGACAGGGTCCGGGGACCCAGTACTTC.

V gene TRBV7-3 combines with J gene TRBJ2-1; 9 positions match TRBD2. Germline CDR1 and CDR2: SGHTA and FQGTGA. V shed 4 bases and J 4 bases; nucleotides not matched to a gene: 2. The CDR3 extends over 14 amino acids. CDR3 sequence (DNA): TGTGCCAGCAGCTCGACTAGCGGATACAATGAGCAGTTCTTC. Amino acids: CASSSTSGYNEQFF.

For this clone: This sample includes further DNA sequences coding for the same CDR3. J is TRBJ1-1 and V is TRBV11-2, with D tentatively TRBD1 (5 bases). This CDR3 spans 14 amino acids. CDR1 is SGHAT and CDR2 is FQNNGV in the germline V gene. Trimming removed 3 bases at V and 5 bases at J, with 13 bases between. The CDR3 here is CASSFNSGGTEAFF. CDR3 in DNA: TGTGCCAGCAGCTTTAATTCCGGGGGAACTGAAGCTTTCTTT.

J is TRBJ2-7 and V is TRBV5-5; D perhaps matches TRBD1 (5 bases). Trimming cost V 0 bases and J 0 bases, with 10 bases left between them. Per the germline V gene, CDR1 is SGHKS and CDR2 is YYEKEE (reference sequence). The CDR3 length is 15 residues. The CDR3: CASSLVQASSYEQYF. The CDR3, as DNA: TGTGCCAGCAGCTTGGTACAGGCGAGCTCCTACGAGCAGTACTTC.

The rearrangement links TRBV7-3 to TRBJ2-2; 10 nucleotides match TRBD2. This CDR3 spans 15 amino acids. From germline, CDR1 is SGHTA and CDR2 FQGTGA. Losses at the gene ends were 8 bases for V and 6 bases for J; bases not matched to a gene: 9. CDR3 DNA: TGTGCCAGCCGCCTTCTAGCGGGAGATGCCGGGGAGCTGTTTTTT. This codes for CASRLLAGDAGELFF.

This clone was recorded only once. The V call is TRBV5-4, the J call TRBJ2-5; no reliable D call. This CDR3 is 12 amino acids long. V was trimmed by 2 bases and J by 4 bases, leaving 6 bases between them. Germline loops: CDR1 SGHNT, CDR2 YYREEE (reference sequence). The CDR3 sequence is CASSLRPETQYF. The CDR3 bases are TGTGCCAGCAGCTTAAGGCCAGAGACCCAGTACTTC.

Turning to this clone: The same CDR3 can be traced to other DNA sequences in this sample. This sequence joins TRBV19 and TRBJ1-2, with a possible D match to TRBD1 (6 bases). Germline V gene lookup returns CDR1 LNHDA and CDR2 SQIVND (reference sequence). There are 13 residues in the CDR3. The V and J ends lost 3 bases and 4 bases respectively, with 9 bases between them. The CDR3 region has the DNA TGTGCCAGTAGTATCGACAGGAGCTATGGCTACACCTTC. Translated, it gives CASSIDRSYGYTF.

The chain carries TRBV6-1 and TRBJ2-7; D gene unclear. This CDR3 has 15 amino acids. Germline values: CDR1 MNHNS, CDR2 SASEGT. Trimming removed 0 bases from V and 4 bases from J, with 13 bases in between. In DNA form, the CDR3 reads TGTGCCAGCAGTGAAGCGCCCGGGCTTGGATACGAGCAGTACTTC. Its protein is CASSEAPGLGYEQYF.

The rearrangement uses TRBV7-9 and TRBJ2-5, with D tentatively TRBD1 (6 bases). CDR1 is SEHNR, CDR2 FQNEAQ, per germline (reference sequence). The CDR3 consists of 14 residues. V shed 7 bases and J shed 3 bases, with 15 bases lying between them. DNA for the CDR3: TGTGCCAGCACCTCTACAGCAGGGGAAGAGACCCAGTACTTC. This encodes CASTSTAGEETQYF.

V and J are TRBV5-6 and TRBJ2-3; 11 nucleotides align to TRBD2. The CDR3 contains 16 residues. Germline V lookup: CDR1 SGHDT, CDR2 YYEEEE. J was trimmed by 1 base and V by 4 bases; bases with no gene match: 5. The chain's CDR3 is CASSPLAGGGTDTQYF. The CDR3 DNA reads TGTGCCAGCAGCCCATTAGCGGGAGGGGGCACAGATACGCAGTATTTT.

V usage is TRBV11-2 and J usage is TRBJ2-2, with D uncertain. Trimming took off 5 bases at V and 7 bases at J, with 20 bases between the two ends. CDR3 length equals 16 residues. The germline gives CDR1 SGHAT, CDR2 FQNNGV. The CDR3 nucleotides read TGTGCCAGCAGCCCACTACGAGTCCTAGTAGGCGGGGAGCTGTTTTTT. It encodes CASSPLRVLVGGELFF.

The V gene is TRBV4-1, the J gene TRBJ2-3; tentative D call: TRBD2 (5 bases). Looked up from germline, CDR1 is MGHRA and CDR2 is YSYEKL. Trimming took 0 bases from V and 0 from J, leaving 10 bases between them. This CDR3 is 16 amino acids long. For the CDR3, the DNA is TGCGCCAGCAGCCAAGACGGCAGGACTAGCACAGATACGCAGTATTTT. Protein product: CASSQDGRTSTDTQYF.

The genes are TRBV19 and TRBJ2-7; 9 bases match TRBD2. Trimming took 5 bases from V and 2 from J; bases not matched to a gene: 7. The germline V gene encodes CDR1 LNHDA and CDR2 SQIVND (reference sequence). The CDR3 extends over 15 amino acids. CDR3 sequence: CASSDRTSDPYEQYF. The CDR3 DNA is TGTGCCAGTAGTGACCGGACTAGCGATCCCTACGAGCAGTACTTC. Complete variable domain (other parts from reference TRBV19 and TRBJ2-7): DGGITQSPKYLFRKEGQNVTLSCEQNLNHDAMYWYRQDPGQGLRLIYYSQIVNDFQKGDIAEGYSVSREKKESFPLTVTSAQKNPTAFYLCASSDRTSDPYEQYFGPGTRLTVT.